This T cell receptor beta chain originates from a study of blood T cells in healthy people across ages. Study-level findings and limits: Relative to aged donors, long-lived donors carried more naive CD4+ cells and displayed higher diversity. Any changes in expanded clonotypes were possibly confounded, as donor CMV status remained unknown.

Details on this clonotype: Its antigen is unknown.

Next came a second PCR, run for about 7 to 12 cycles, which used a sample-barcoded 5' primer along with a J-beta primer mix. In TCRdb, the 5' RACE reads were re-called with MiXCR into one record per CDR3 protein. Here the sample spans about 570,000 distinct CDR3 sequences, approximately 27% being singletons. Germline V lookup: CDR1 SGHDT, CDR2 YYEEEE. The CDR3 covers 14 residues. Trimming removed 3 bases from V and 3 bases from J; junction bases left unmatched: 4. The receptor was derived from an older woman in good health. The chain recombines TRBV5-6 with TRBJ2-3, with 7 nucleotides matching TRBD1. Sequencing input: blood. The CDR3 here is CASSWTGPTDTQYF. CDR3 sequence (DNA): TGTGCCAGCAGCTGGACAGGTCCTACAGATACGCAGTATTTT.